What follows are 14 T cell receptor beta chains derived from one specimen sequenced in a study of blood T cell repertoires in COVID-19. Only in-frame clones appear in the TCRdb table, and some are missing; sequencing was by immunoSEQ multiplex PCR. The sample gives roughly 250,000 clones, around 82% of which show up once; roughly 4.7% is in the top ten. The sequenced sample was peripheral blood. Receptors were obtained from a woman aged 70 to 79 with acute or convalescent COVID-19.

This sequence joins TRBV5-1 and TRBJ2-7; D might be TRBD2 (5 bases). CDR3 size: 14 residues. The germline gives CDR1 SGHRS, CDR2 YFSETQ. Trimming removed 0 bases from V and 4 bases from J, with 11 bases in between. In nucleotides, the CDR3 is TGCGCCAGCAGCTTGGAAGAGGGTGGGTACGAGCAGTACTTC. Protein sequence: CASSLEEGGYEQYF.

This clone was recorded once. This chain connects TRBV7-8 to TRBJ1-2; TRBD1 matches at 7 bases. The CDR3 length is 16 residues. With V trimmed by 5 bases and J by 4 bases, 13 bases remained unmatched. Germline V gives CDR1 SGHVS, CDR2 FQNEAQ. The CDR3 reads CASSAQNRGIGYGYTF. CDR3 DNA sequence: TGTGCCAGCAGCGCACAAAACAGGGGAATCGGCTATGGCTACACCTTC. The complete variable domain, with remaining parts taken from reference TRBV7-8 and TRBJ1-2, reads GAGVSQSPRYKVAKRGQDVALRCDPISGHVSLFWYQQALGQGPEFLTYFQNEAQLDKSGLPSDRFFAERPEGSVSTLKIQRTQQEDSAVYLCASSAQNRGIGYGYTFGSGTRLTVV.

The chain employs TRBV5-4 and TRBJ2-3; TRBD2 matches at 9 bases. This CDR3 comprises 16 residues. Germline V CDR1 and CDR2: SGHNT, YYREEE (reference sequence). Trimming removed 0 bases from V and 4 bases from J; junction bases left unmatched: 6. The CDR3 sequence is CASSLAGRGGSDTQYF. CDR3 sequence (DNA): TGTGCCAGCAGCTTGGCGGGGCGGGGGGGCTCAGATACGCAGTATTTT.

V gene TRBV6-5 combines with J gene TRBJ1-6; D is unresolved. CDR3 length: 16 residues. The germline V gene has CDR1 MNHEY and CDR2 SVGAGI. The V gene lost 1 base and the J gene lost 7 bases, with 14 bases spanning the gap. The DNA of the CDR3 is TGTGCCAGCAGTTACTACCTGGGAGGGAGGAATTCACCCCTCCACTTT. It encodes CASSYYLGGRNSPLHF.

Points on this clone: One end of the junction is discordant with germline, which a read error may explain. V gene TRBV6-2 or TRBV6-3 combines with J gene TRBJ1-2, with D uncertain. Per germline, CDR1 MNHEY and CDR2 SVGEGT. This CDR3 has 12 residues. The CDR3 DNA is TGTGCCAGCAGTTACGCGGGCTATGGTTACACCTTC. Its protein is CASSYAGYGYTF.

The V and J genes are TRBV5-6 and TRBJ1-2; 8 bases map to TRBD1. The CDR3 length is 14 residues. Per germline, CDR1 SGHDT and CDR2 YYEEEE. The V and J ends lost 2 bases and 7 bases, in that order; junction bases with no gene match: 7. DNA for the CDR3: TGTGCCAGCAGCTTAGACAGGGGATTCATTGGCTACACCTTC. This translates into CASSLDRGFIGYTF.

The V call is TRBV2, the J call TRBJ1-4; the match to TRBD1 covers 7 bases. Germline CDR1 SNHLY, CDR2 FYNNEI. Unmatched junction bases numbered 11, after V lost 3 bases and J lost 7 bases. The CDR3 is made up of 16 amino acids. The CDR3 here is CASSDQGGLRSEKLFF. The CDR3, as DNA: TGTGCCAGCAGTGACCAGGGGGGTCTGCGTAGTGAAAAACTGTTTTTT.

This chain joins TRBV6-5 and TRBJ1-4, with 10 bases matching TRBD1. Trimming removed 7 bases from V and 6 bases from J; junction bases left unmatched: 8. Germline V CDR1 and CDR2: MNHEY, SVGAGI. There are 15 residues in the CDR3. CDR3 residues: CASKARTGGDEKLFF. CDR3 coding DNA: TGTGCCAGCAAGGCTCGGACAGGGGGAGATGAAAAACTGTTTTTT.

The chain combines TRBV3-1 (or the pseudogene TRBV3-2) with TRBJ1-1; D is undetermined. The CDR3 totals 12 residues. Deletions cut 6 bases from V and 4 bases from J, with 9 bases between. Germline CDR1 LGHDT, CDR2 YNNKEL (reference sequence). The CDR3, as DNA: TGTGCCAGCAGTTACGGGAGCACTGAAGCTTTCTTT. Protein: CASSYGSTEAFF.

Here the CDR3 reads CASAREGWEGQPQHF. CDR3 nucleotide sequence: TGTGCCAGCGCCCGCGAGGGGTGGGAGGGCCAGCCCCAGCATTTT. The chain couples TRBV27 to TRBJ1-5; weak D call: TRBD1 (5 bases). The CDR3 runs 15 residues. CDR1 is MNHEY, CDR2 SMNVEV, per germline (reference sequence). Trimming removed 8 bases at V and 7 bases at J, with 21 bases between.

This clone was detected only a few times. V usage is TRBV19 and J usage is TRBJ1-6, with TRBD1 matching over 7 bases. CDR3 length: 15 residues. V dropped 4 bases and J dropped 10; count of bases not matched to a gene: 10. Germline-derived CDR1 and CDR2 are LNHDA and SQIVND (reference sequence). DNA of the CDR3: TGTGCCAGTAGTAATTTTTTACAGGGGCGATCACCCCTCCACTTT. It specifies CASSNFLQGRSPLHF.

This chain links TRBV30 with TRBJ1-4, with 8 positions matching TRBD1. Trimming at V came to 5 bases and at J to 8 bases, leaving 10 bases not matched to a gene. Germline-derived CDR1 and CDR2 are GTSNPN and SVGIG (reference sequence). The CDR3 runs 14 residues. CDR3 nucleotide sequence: TGTGCCTGGGGGTCCAGGGGGCTGCAGGAAAAACTGTTTTTT. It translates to CAWGSRGLQEKLFF.

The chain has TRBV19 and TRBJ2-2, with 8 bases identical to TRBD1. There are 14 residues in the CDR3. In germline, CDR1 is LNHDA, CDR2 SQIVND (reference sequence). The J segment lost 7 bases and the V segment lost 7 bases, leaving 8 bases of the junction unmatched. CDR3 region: CASTTDRDYGELFF. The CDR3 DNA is TGTGCCAGTACCACGGACAGGGATTACGGGGAGCTGTTTTTT.

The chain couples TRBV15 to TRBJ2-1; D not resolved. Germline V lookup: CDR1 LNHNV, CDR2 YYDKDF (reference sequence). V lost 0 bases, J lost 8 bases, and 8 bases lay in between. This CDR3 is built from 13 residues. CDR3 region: CATSRDPGHEQFF. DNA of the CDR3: TGTGCCACCAGCAGAGACCCGGGTCATGAGCAGTTCTTC.